This T cell receptor beta chain was obtained from a study of blood T cell repertoires in COVID-19. Looking at the study overall: Specimens from acute and convalescent COVID-19 originated in the United States, Italy and Spain.

Per the original data handling: Reference gene primer amplification gave nucleated cell count estimates. Libraries were prepared by immunoSEQ multiplex PCR; TCRdb keeps only in-frame clonotypes and omits some of them. The D gene and trimming were derived from the DNA, and the V and J assignments and clone size from that table. There are roughly 380,000 clones in the sample; roughly 86% occur only once, and about 1% lies in the top ten. Germline assignment: CDR1 KGHDR and CDR2 SFDVKD. Trimming removed 3 bases at V and 8 bases at J, with 7 bases between. The CDR3 is 12 residues long. The chain links TRBV24-1 to TRBJ2-1; D unresolved. The sequenced sample consisted of peripheral blood. This clonotype was obtained from a human donor with acute or convalescent COVID-19. The donor label of this sample is uncertain. The DNA of the CDR3 is TGTGCCACCAGTGATCGCGAGGATGAGCAGTTCTTC. Translation: CATSDREDEQFF.